This TCR beta chain was observed in a study of T cell responses to AZD1222 COVID-19 vaccine. Study-level points and caveats: Clonal diversity was possibly underestimated; the donors were predominantly white British and more often female. The study reported that nearly half of spike-specific TCRs target unmutated variant regions.

This CDR3 is 15 amino acids long. Germline CDR1 is SGHTA and CDR2 is FQGTGA. The V end lost 4 bases, the J end lost 3 bases, and 13 bases lay between the germline ends. Remarks on this clone: Its cognate antigen is unknown.

Libraries were prepared by immunoSEQ multiplex PCR; TCRdb keeps only in-frame clonotypes and omits some of them. The sample yields 95,000 to 100,000 clones, around 84% seen once. This sequence joins TRBV7-3 and TRBJ2-1, with a weak D call TRBD2 (6 bases). The TCR comes from an adult in good health. The source material was peripheral blood, sampled on day 0 of AZD1222 vaccination. CDR3 amino acids: CASSSDLGGYNEQFF. CDR3 DNA sequence: TGTGCCAGCAGCTCCGACTTGGGAGGCTACAATGAGCAGTTCTTC.